This T cell receptor (beta chain) came from a study of cytomegalovirus exposure and HLA in healthy donors (dated by TCRdb to 2016 to 2017). About the study as a whole: An earlier analysis of several hundred of the donors reported more than 250 Gb of sequence data and 100 million to 140 million unique TCR beta sequences from 150 million to 200 million T cells. The study profiled the T cell repertoires of 666 subjects by immunosequencing and related them to cytomegalovirus serostatus. Because of strong linkage in the cohort, roughly five DR-DQ haplotypes were treated as single units for association and clustering. Both class I and class II loci were covered by HLA typing, at four-digit resolution. A later analysis re-analyzed previously published TCR beta repertoires from 666 donors and added high-resolution HLA genotyping to study TCR occurrence patterns. Across about 370 genotyped donors of the cohort, an average of 235,054 unique TCR beta nucleotide sequences per donor were sequenced, and around 20% of those sequences were non-productive. About 300 gigabases of sequencing data and around 85 million unique TCR sequences made up an early release that covered several hundred HLA-typed donors. Along with the roughly 610-subject first cohort, a separate validation cohort of over a hundred different subjects was used. To decide whether each TCR beta V gene segment behaved as functional or pseudogenic, an earlier analysis of some 580 of the donors relied on high-throughput TCR beta sequencing. High-throughput TCR immunosequencing, statistical association of individual TCRs with disease status, and machine learning were combined to predict cytomegalovirus infection status. The number of donors typed differed by locus, with about 629-630 for A, B, C, DRB1 and DQB1, roughly 520 for DQA1, 600 to 610 for DPA1, and some 440 for DPB1. In a later genetic analysis, genome-wide SNP genotypes for about 55% of the roughly 700 donors were used, and that subset was treated as a discovery cohort. Of the approximately 400 genotyped donors, around 81% fell in the genetic ancestry cluster associated with self-reported Caucasian donors. Donor age, sex, ethnicity and CMV serostatus were compiled alongside the repertoire data. All discovery cohort repertoires had been generated on a single sequencing platform. In the later analysis, no new phenotypic data were used to find candidate immune exposures; instead, reliance was placed on TCR beta sequences and their occurrence across donors. The aim of the study was to test whether cataloging public T cell receptors could identify signatures of past pathogen exposure.

The library was produced with the immunoSEQ multiplex PCR assay. The multiplex PCR relied on a mix of 60 forward primers for TCR Vbeta segments and 13 reverse primers for TCR Jbeta segments. Amplification of the CDR3 region of rearranged TCR beta genes was performed with a multiplex PCR assay on genomic DNA. On the Illumina HiSeq System, the amplified TCR beta libraries were sequenced as 87-base-pair reads. Per the original workflow: A later analysis tallied roughly 76 million unique TCR beta chains across the approximately 670 repertoires, and around 9.9 million of those chains were shared by two or more donors. Raw reads were error-corrected and collapsed into unique sequences with a nearest-neighbor algorithm that merged closely related sequences to remove PCR and sequencing errors. Alignment of CDR3 sequences to IMGT reference sequences was used to assign V, D and J gene segments. Each retained sequence needed at least a six-nucleotide match to both a V gene segment and a J gene segment. A rearrangement counted as productive if the CDR3 had no stop codons and remained in frame with V and J, and every other rearrangement counted as non-productive. Following IMGT convention, CDR3 was defined as the stretch from the second conserved V-encoded cysteine to the conserved J-encoded phenylalanine. In an earlier analysis of around 600 of the donors, sequences lacking an unambiguous match to a single V gene segment were excluded. In an earlier analysis of more than 500 of the donors, a V segment was called functional when productive rearrangements were above 56.7%, and segregating when the standard deviation between donors exceeded 5%. To diagnose cytomegalovirus status from the catalog of TCR beta chain sequences, a statistical classification framework was built. In a later analysis, TCR nucleotide sequences were compared against IMGT/GENE-DB human TR gene sequences so that V and J genes could be assigned. The TCRdist pipeline was used in a later analysis to assign CDR3 sequences and most-parsimonious VDJ recombination scenarios. In a later analysis, every TCR beta chain was defined by the combination of its CDR3 amino acid sequence and its V-gene family, and reads without a unique V-gene family were dropped. As a way to deal with suspected cross-contamination and a sequencing artifact, a later analysis dropped 450 to 700 nucleotide sequences that were highly shared and had low generation probability. A later analysis calculated a clonal expansion index for each public chain from normalized within-repertoire ranks of inferred template counts. Generation probabilities in a later analysis came from a VDJ recombination model fitted to out-of-frame rearrangements, and those results were checked against IGoR. In a later analysis, TCR-TCR, TCR-HLA and TCR-CMV co-occurrence was scored with hypergeometric tests, and a repertoire-size bias correction was applied to TCR pairs. In a later analysis, false discovery rates were estimated by permuting HLA or CMV assignments 20 times. A later analysis grouped co-occurring TCRs with DBSCAN, adding TCRdist sequence similarity when clustering within HLA-allele-positive subsets. For co-occurrence clustering, repertoires with fewer than 30,000 or more than 120,000 public chains were excluded, along with a handful of repertoires with anomalous nucleotide sharing. The table comes from immuneACCESS by way of TCRdb, which keeps in-frame sequences with V and J called. Part of the clones is missing from these tables; in studies checked, under half for an unresolved V gene and the rest for unknown reasons. The V and J calls and clone size come from that table; D and trimming were worked out from the DNA. Counted in this sample were some 110,000 clones; approximately 80% of them appeared once. The ten largest clones represent under 2% of the sample.

On this clone: The clone's antigen remains unknown. No much larger clone is present one base from it, and per-base qualities are unavailable.

There are 16 amino acids in the CDR3, from cysteine to phenylalanine inclusive. The CDR3 DNA has 48 bases and is translated from base 1. Per the germline V gene (reference sequence), MNHNY is the CDR1 and SVGAGI is the CDR2. Trimmed from V: 7 bases; trimmed from J: 5 bases; junction bases lacking a gene match: 13. The cohort was made up of about 670 healthy bone marrow donors. At the time of sampling, all cohort members were nominally healthy, though unrecorded immune exposures were likely present. The donor was CMV seronegative and was included in the group of several hundred seronegative cohort members. Every donor gave a peripheral blood sample, and the peripheral blood mononuclear cells from that sample were used for TCR beta sequencing. The Qiagen DNeasy Blood Extraction Kit was used to extract genomic DNA from the blood cell samples. What the authors observed across the whole study: A cluster of highly shared sequence variants was judged likely to represent a technical artifact of the sequencing pipeline. While some public TCRs were present in many individuals, most TCR sequences turned up only very rarely across donors. Linkage disequilibrium might explain the correlated functional status among segregating V segments, but an unknown experimental factor could not be ruled out. Because the 87-base-pair reads could not distinguish some IMGT-functional V segments, including TRBV6-2 and TRBV6-3, those segments were excluded. The authors suggested that the approach could potentially be generalized to other disease states and immunological phenotypes. According to a later genetic analysis, donors in an Asian-associated ancestry cluster had fewer N-insertions in productive TCRs than the approximately 670-donor mean. In this cohort, only TCR beta chains were sequenced, and detectable features were limited by the absence of alpha or paired-chain data. A total of 150 or so TCR beta chains were listed by the study as associated with cytomegalovirus. In both the original and validation cohorts, the classifier was reported to diagnose cytomegalovirus status with high specificity and sensitivity. Assigning TCR associations to individual alleles was difficult when HLA alleles, especially DR and DQ, strongly co-occurred. In a later analysis, HLA-associated TCR beta chains showed more clonal expansion and lower generation probabilities than non-associated chains that were equally common. A few of the identified cytomegalovirus-associated TCR beta chains were confirmed in vitro to be specific for cytomegalovirus antigens. Several of the top co-occurrence clusters appeared to be linked to parvovirus B19, influenza, CMV and Epstein-Barr virus, according to a later analysis. In a later analysis, TCR association rates were found to vary across HLA loci, with the most associated TCRs seen for DRB1 alleles and the fewest for HLA-C alleles. Because HLA typing was missing for some donors at each locus, association tests included only the typed subset. The presence/absence analyses assumed that sequencing depth was roughly uniform across donors, and that assumption may not be true. In a later analysis, some 17,000 TCR beta sequences were associated with specific HLA alleles at a false discovery rate of 0.05. In an earlier analysis of roughly 500 of the donors, most TCR beta V segments appeared in productive rearrangements about 90% or about 30% of the time, broadly matching IMGT annotations. In a later analysis, most CMV-associated TCR beta chains were found to appear HLA-restricted, with HLA associations seemingly driven largely by CMV exposure. Around 16 rarely observed V segments, including chromosome 9 orphons, were excluded from the earlier analysis of about 610 of the donors because counts were too low. For the cohort, immune exposure information was limited to CMV serostatus. A further reported finding was that TCR beta sequences accurately predicted the HLA-A and HLA-B alleles for most subjects in the first cohort. In a later genetic analysis, a missense DCLRE1C variant was associated with V-gene and J-gene trimming of TCR beta chains, and the association was replicated in an independent cohort.

The sequence links TRBV6-6 to TRBJ2-2; the junction holds 7 bases that match TRBD1. Sequenced sample: PBMCs. This TCR was sampled from a man aged 50-60 years in good health and CMV-seronegative. The nucleotide sequence reads as follows: TGTGCCAGCACCGAACAGGGGAGCGCGTTGACCGGGGAGCTGTTTTTT. It translates to CASTEQGSALTGELFF.